Each of the 22 T cell receptor beta chains below was sequenced from the same sample in a study of blood T cell repertoires in COVID-19. The table came from immunoSEQ multiplex PCR; TCRdb's copy has only in-frame clones and leaves some out. The sample has tens of thousands of clones, 88% seen once. Sequenced material: peripheral blood. The receptor source for this set is a man in his fifties with active COVID-19.

The chain combines TRBV5-4 with TRBJ2-3; 10 bases line up with TRBD2. The CDR3 length is 15 residues. The germline CDR1 and CDR2 sequences are SGHNT and YYREEE (reference sequence). V lost 4 bases, J lost 1 base, and 3 bases stayed unmatched. CDR3 sequence (DNA): TGTGCCAGCAGCGCCCTAGCGGGGGGCACAGATACGCAGTATTTT. Residues: CASSALAGGTDTQYF.

The J gene is TRBJ2-7, the V gene TRBV6-5; TRBD1 agrees at 7 bases. Trimming took 6 bases from V and 3 from J; bases not matched to a gene: 11. The CDR3 has 15 residues. Looked up from germline, CDR1 is MNHEY and CDR2 is SVGAGI. CDR3 protein: CASRRTGDFFYEQYF. CDR3 coding DNA: TGTGCCAGCAGACGGACAGGCGACTTTTTCTACGAGCAGTACTTC.

This clone has a single count. The rearrangement uses TRBV7-8 and TRBJ1-3; 8 bases are shared with TRBD1. The germline gives CDR1 SGHVS, CDR2 FQNEAQ. Trimming cost V 5 bases and J 6 bases; bases outside gene matches: 6. The CDR3 spans 14 residues. The CDR3 region has the DNA TGTGCCAGCAGCCCCGGACAGGGAGCAAACACCATATATTTT. It codes for CASSPGQGANTIYF.

V and J are TRBV2 and TRBJ1-5; D may be TRBD1 (6 bases). CDR1 and CDR2 (germline): SNHLY, FYNNEI. V dropped 5 bases and J dropped 0 bases, with 8 bases sitting between them. The CDR3 contains 14 residues. CDR3 DNA sequence: TGTGCCAGCAGTCGGGACACTAGCAATCAGCCCCAGCATTTT. Translation: CASSRDTSNQPQHF.

J is TRBJ2-2 and V is TRBV7-9; 10 bases are shared with TRBD1. Germline V gene lookup returns CDR1 SEHNR and CDR2 FQNEAQ (reference sequence). The CDR3 contains 18 residues. V was clipped by 5 bases and J by 7 bases; unmatched bases: 16. In nucleotides, the CDR3 is TGTGCCAGCAGCGCGAGACGGCCGGGACAGGGGATGGGCGGGGAGCTGTTTTTT. This sequence encodes CASSARRPGQGMGGELFF.

The chain is built from TRBV9 and TRBJ2-7; 9 bases line up with TRBD2. V shed 3 bases and J 1 base; nucleotides not matched to a gene: 5. Germline V gene data show CDR1 as SGDLS and CDR2 as YYNGEE. There are 15 residues in the CDR3. The CDR3 here is CASSGSGGLSYEQYF. For the CDR3, the DNA is TGTGCCAGCAGCGGTAGCGGGGGCCTTTCCTACGAGCAGTACTTC.

The chain has TRBV5-6 and TRBJ2-1; the match to TRBD2 covers 14 bases. The junction had 5 bases not matched to a gene; V was cut back by 4 bases and J by 8 bases. This CDR3 is 15 amino acids long. CDR1 SGHDT and CDR2 YYEEEE come from the germline V gene. The CDR3 protein is CASSQGLAGVYEQFF. The DNA for the CDR3 is TGTGCCAGCAGCCAGGGACTAGCGGGGGTATATGAGCAGTTCTTC.

Comments on this clone: The sample carries other DNA sequences with the same CDR3. The chain has TRBV6-5 and TRBJ2-7; 9 bases agree with TRBD1. CDR1 MNHEY and CDR2 SVGAGI come from the germline V gene. V trimming: 6 bases; J trimming: 6 bases; junction bases outside the gene matches: 3. This CDR3 is 12 amino acids long. This chain's CDR3 is CASSRTGVEQYF. DNA of the CDR3: TGTGCCAGCAGCCGGACAGGGGTCGAGCAGTACTTC.

This chain connects TRBV4-2 to TRBJ1-1, with D perhaps matching TRBD1 (6 bases). This CDR3 is built from 16 residues. Germline V lookup: CDR1 LGHNA, CDR2 YNFKEQ. Trimming removed 4 bases from V and 1 base from J, with 16 bases in between. This CDR3 is CASSRPEDRPNTEAFF. The CDR3 DNA reads TGTGCCAGCAGCCGGCCCGAAGACAGGCCGAACACTGAAGCTTTCTTT.

The CDR3 bases are TGTGCCAGCAGCCCAGAAAACAATGAGCAGTTCTTC. It is translated as CASSPENNEQFF. The chain combines TRBV27 with TRBJ2-1; D is unresolved. CDR1 is MNHEY, CDR2 SMNVEV, per germline (reference sequence). The germline V and J ends were trimmed by 6 bases and 5 bases, with 8 bases remaining between them. The CDR3 totals 12 residues.

The chain employs TRBV6-1 and TRBJ2-5; 12 positions match TRBD2. The CDR3 consists of 17 residues. J lost 6 bases, V lost 3 bases, and 11 bases had no gene match. Germline V CDR1 and CDR2: MNHNS, SASEGT. CDR3 in DNA: TGTGCCAGCAGTGATGGACTAGCGGGGAGGAGGAACAAGACCCAGTACTTC. This encodes CASSDGLAGRRNKTQYF.

The chain carries TRBV7-9 and TRBJ2-3; D gene ambiguous. This CDR3 contains 13 residues. Trimming stripped 2 bases from V and 5 bases from J, with 8 bases between. The germline gives CDR1 SEHNR, CDR2 FQNEAQ (reference sequence). CDR3 loop: CASSLFSLDTQYF. The CDR3 DNA follows: TGTGCCAGCAGCTTATTCAGTCTAGATACGCAGTATTTT.

The sample holds a few counts of this clone. The rearrangement uses TRBV27 and TRBJ2-2; D may be TRBD2 (6 bases). The CDR3 length is 14 residues. Germline V gene data show CDR1 as MNHEY and CDR2 as SMNVEV (reference sequence). V lost 6 bases and J lost 4, with 12 bases in between. Written as DNA, the CDR3 is TGTGCCAGCAGGGGACTCAAACGCACCGGGGAGCTGTTTTTT. It translates to CASRGLKRTGELFF.

The chain employs TRBV7-2 and TRBJ2-1, with D perhaps TRBD1 (5 bases). Trimming took off 1 base at V and 8 bases at J, with 6 bases between the two ends. The CDR3 covers 12 residues. Looked up from germline, CDR1 is SGHTA and CDR2 is FQGNSA. The CDR3 nucleotides read TGTGCCAGCAGCTTAGGGACACATGAGCAGTTCTTC. Encoded protein: CASSLGTHEQFF.

The chain's CDR3 is CASSFWTPDQPQHF. The CDR3 DNA sequence: TGTGCCAGCAGCTTCTGGACACCAGATCAGCCCCAGCATTTT. The J gene is TRBJ1-5, the V gene TRBV11-3, with a tentative D call TRBD1 (5 bases). The V end was cut by 3 bases, the J end by 5 bases, with 11 bases between. Germline values: CDR1 SGHNT, CDR2 YENEEA. This CDR3 is built from 14 residues.

The gene calls are TRBV7-9 and TRBJ2-5; 14 bases line up with TRBD2. CDR1 is SEHNR, CDR2 FQNEAQ, per germline (reference sequence). This CDR3 contains 16 residues. V shed 5 bases, J shed 3 bases, and the junction held 5 bases outside the gene matches. CDR3 residues: CASSRTSGGTEETQYF. The CDR3 DNA reads as TGTGCCAGCAGCCGGACTAGCGGGGGGACCGAAGAGACCCAGTACTTC.

This chain joins TRBV5-4 and TRBJ2-1; no firm D call. This CDR3 comprises 15 residues. Germline V CDR1 and CDR2: SGHNT, YYREEE (reference sequence). The V and J ends lost 1 base and 0 bases respectively, with 8 bases between them. The CDR3: CASSLQALSYNEQFF. In nucleotides, the CDR3 is TGTGCCAGCAGCTTGCAAGCCCTCTCCTACAATGAGCAGTTCTTC.

The chain couples TRBV27 to TRBJ2-3; D gene uncertain. Looked up from germline, CDR1 is MNHEY and CDR2 is SMNVEV (reference sequence). The CDR3 is 14 amino acids. Trimming took 2 bases from V and 0 from J, leaving 6 bases between them. CDR3 nucleotides: TGTGCCAGCAGTTTAACCACTAGCACAGATACGCAGTATTTT. This translates into CASSLTTSTDTQYF.

The rearrangement uses TRBV6-1 and TRBJ2-5; 8 bases agree with TRBD2. Trimming at V came to 4 bases and at J to 5 bases, leaving 12 bases not matched to a gene. CDR1 is MNHNS and CDR2 is SASEGT in the germline V gene. This CDR3 is 16 amino acids long. The CDR3 coding sequence is TGTGCCAGCAGTGCTGTCGGGGGGGCCCTATGGGAGACCCAGTACTTC. It translates to CASSAVGGALWETQYF.

This clone was seen only once. This rearrangement joins TRBV6-5 to TRBJ2-5, with 9 bases matching TRBD1. The V and J ends lost 8 bases and 4 bases, in that order; junction bases with no gene match: 8. The CDR3 contains 14 residues. Germline loops: CDR1 MNHEY, CDR2 SVGAGI. The CDR3 DNA sequence: TGTGCCAGCTGCCGGGACAGGGCTTTAGAGACCCAGTACTTC. Translated: CASCRDRALETQYF.

This clone has just one count. V gene TRBV4-1 combines with J gene TRBJ1-2, with a possible D match to TRBD1 (6 bases). Germline CDR1 and CDR2: MGHRA and YSYEKL. V dropped 0 bases and J dropped 1 base, with 15 bases sitting between them. The CDR3 spans 17 residues. The DNA for the CDR3 is TGCGCCAGCAGCCAAGATCCTGGGACAACCGTTAACTATGGCTACACCTTC. Protein product: CASSQDPGTTVNYGYTF.

This clone was detected only a few times. V gene TRBV18 combines with J gene TRBJ2-2; 15 bases are shared with TRBD2. Germline-derived CDR1 and CDR2 are KGHSH and LQKENI. J was trimmed by 0 bases and V by 2 bases; bases with no gene match: 1. CDR3 length: 18 amino acids. The CDR3, as DNA: TGTGCCAGCTCACCAAGGACTAGCGGGAGGGCGAACACCGGGGAGCTGTTTTTT. Amino acids: CASSPRTSGRANTGELFF.